This T cell receptor (beta chain) was obtained from a study of control samples from healthy donors and cancer patients. CDR1 is SQVTM, CDR2 ANQGSEA, per germline. The CDR3 loop spans 14 amino acids. The germline V and J ends were trimmed by 4 bases and 0 bases, with 9 bases remaining between them. Sequenced by immunoSEQ multiplex PCR; TCRdb stores in-frame clones only, minus some. The data contain some 150,000 clones, about nine tenths of them seen just once; the ten biggest clones take up over 4%. The V and J genes are TRBV29-1 and TRBJ2-2; no clear D. The receptor was derived from a man aged 30 to 45 in good health. Sequencing input: blood. This CDR3 reads CSVARYTNTGELFF. The DNA for the CDR3 is TGCAGCGTTGCCCGGTATACGAACACCGGGGAGCTGTTTTTT.